This T cell receptor (beta chain) was sequenced for a study of T cell changes during pregnancy in multiple sclerosis (dated 2019 in TCRdb). A note on the overall study: The study examined how the T cell repertoire changed over the course of pregnancy in women with multiple sclerosis.

The CDR3, from cysteine to phenylalanine, totals 16 residues. Kept here is only the CDR3 DNA, which spans 48 bases and is read in frame from base 1. Trimming takes 4 bases off V and 5 bases off J; junction bases not matched to a gene: 10. In the germline V gene, CDR1 corresponds to SGDLS and CDR2 to YYNGEE. Of note for this clone: Its binding antigen is unknown. Qualities for individual bases were not recorded, and no much larger clone is one base off.

Libraries came from the immunoSEQ multiplex PCR assay. Not all clones reach the TCRdb copy of this immuneACCESS table, which keeps in-frame sequences only. Checked studies attribute under half of the gap to unresolved V genes and leave the rest unexplained. This sample has roughly 32,000 clones in its table, and around nine tenths of those were observed once. The ten most abundant clones make up 3.5% to 4% of the sample. The chain joins TRBV9 to TRBJ2-2; the central 8 bases match TRBD2. The sequence was collected from a female donor with multiple sclerosis, enrolled in a pregnancy study. The specimen comprised CD8+ T cells from peripheral blood mononuclear cells, sampled in the third trimester of pregnancy. In nucleotide form, the sequence is TGTGCCAGCAGCCCCCCGAGCGGGGGAAAAACCGGGGAGCTGTTTTTT. Its protein product is CASSPPSGGKTGELFF.